This TCR beta chain comes out of a study of cytomegalovirus exposure and HLA in healthy donors. Study results and caveats: Fewer N-insertions (relative to the roughly 730-donor mean) were reportedly seen in an Asian-associated ancestry cluster in a later analysis. Analyzed later, most CMV-associated TCR beta chains appeared HLA-restricted.

With 60 Vbeta and 13 Jbeta primers, the PCR was carried out. Profiling relied on immunoSEQ multiplex PCR, and the TCRdb table lists in-frame clones only, not all of them. The table shows 100,000 or so clones, with more than 80% occurring only once. Per the germline V gene, CDR1 is SGHRS and CDR2 is YFSETQ. With 4 bases clipped from V and 4 bases from J, the junction kept 14 bases outside the gene matches. This CDR3 has 18 amino acids. To note about this clone: What it binds is unknown.

The rearrangement uses TRBV5-1 and TRBJ2-5; 12 bases are shared with TRBD1. The sample comprised PBMCs. This TCR was recovered from a man aged 18 to 30 in good health and CMV-seronegative. CDR3 in amino acids: CASSPYPPGQGARETQYF. DNA for the CDR3: TGCGCCAGCAGCCCCTACCCTCCGGGACAGGGGGCGCGAGAGACCCAGTACTTC.